The 15 T cell receptor beta chains listed next were all sequenced from one sample in a study of shared clonotypes between healthy human individuals. Method: immunoSEQ multiplex PCR; TCRdb's copy keeps in-frame clones and lacks some. The table lists about 1,500,000 clones, roughly 95% of them singletons, with 1.2% in the top ten. Sequencing was done on a sample of naive CD4+ T cells sorted from blood. The subset denotes: CD45RA+ positively selected. The receptors were sampled from a man younger than 40 in good health.

This clone was counted once. The chain carries TRBV27 and TRBJ2-7; 9 bases fit TRBD2. The CDR3 runs 19 residues. With V trimmed by 3 bases and J by 2 bases, 17 bases remained unmatched. From germline, CDR1 is MNHEY and CDR2 SMNVEV (reference sequence). The CDR3: CASSFSGTTGLAAAYEQYF. In nucleotides, the CDR3 is TGTGCCAGCAGTTTCTCAGGGACGACGGGACTAGCAGCAGCCTACGAGCAGTACTTC.

As regards this clone: In the same sample, other DNA sequences code for this CDR3. CDR3 residues: CASSLTDRAGYTF. In DNA, the CDR3 is TGTGCCAGCAGCTTAACCGACAGGGCTGGCTACACCTTC. The rearrangement links TRBV7-2 to TRBJ1-2; 7 bases are a match to TRBD1. The CDR3 loop spans 13 amino acids. Germline CDR1 is SGHTA and CDR2 is FQGNSA. Losses at the gene ends were 2 bases for V and 7 bases for J; bases not matched to a gene: 4.

The CDR3 bases are TGTGCTTCCGCCGACGGGACAGGCGCCTTGGGACCGGTAATTCTCACTGGAAACACCATATATTTT. It encodes CASADGTGALGPVILTGNTIYF. V and J are TRBV9 and TRBJ1-3; 8 bases are a match to TRBD1. This CDR3 is built from 22 residues. Germline loops: CDR1 SGDLS, CDR2 YYNGEE.

The chain employs TRBV7-3 and TRBJ2-7; 8 positions agree with TRBD2. The CDR3 extends over 16 amino acids. Germline CDR1 SGHTA, CDR2 FQGTGA. J gave up 5 bases and V 1 base, and 10 bases lay outside the gene matches. For the CDR3, the DNA is TGTGCCAGCAGCTTAAATCCGGGAGGGCCGATTCACGAGCAGTACTTC. Amino acid sequence: CASSLNPGGPIHEQYF.

The V call is TRBV10-1, the J call TRBJ2-7, with D hard to call. CDR1 is WNHNN, CDR2 SYGVQD, per germline (reference sequence). The CDR3 runs 14 residues. V was cut by 2 bases and J by 1 base, with 9 bases left in between. CDR3 nucleotides: TGCGCCAGCAGTGAGCAATTTCCTTCCTACGAGCAGTACTTC. This codes for CASSEQFPSYEQYF.

In this sample, this clone turned up once. CDR3 bases: TGTGCCAGCGGGGGGCAGGGGGCCCCCGGGGAGCTGTTTTTT. Translated: CASGGQGAPGELFF. The chain couples TRBV2 to TRBJ2-2, with TRBD1 identical over 8 bases. CDR1 is SNHLY and CDR2 is FYNNEI in the germline V gene. The CDR3 runs 14 residues. Trimming took 8 bases from V and 6 from J; bases not matched to a gene: 8.

The genes are TRBV10-3 and TRBJ1-5, with 8 bases lining up with TRBD1. The CDR3 runs 14 residues. Germline V CDR1 and CDR2: ENHRY, SYGVKD. V trimming: 7 bases; J trimming: 3 bases; junction bases outside the gene matches: 5. The CDR3 nucleotides are TGTGCCATCATTCAGGGGGCAGACAATCAGCCCCAGCATTTT. It is translated as CAIIQGADNQPQHF.

The chain recombines TRBV5-1 with TRBJ2-3; no clear D gene. V lost 0 bases and J lost 5, with 10 bases in between. Germline CDR1 is SGHRS and CDR2 is YFSETQ. The CDR3 has 14 residues. CDR3 coding DNA: TGCGCCAGCAGCTTGGAAACAAACCAAGATACGCAGTATTTT. Translating gives CASSLETNQDTQYF.

The rearrangement joins TRBV5-1 to TRBJ2-1; 8 nucleotides agree with TRBD1. After removal of 6 bases from V and 7 bases from J, the junction contained 12 bases not matched to a gene. The CDR3 consists of 15 residues. CDR1 SGHRS and CDR2 YFSETQ come from the germline V gene. DNA for the CDR3: TGCGCCAGCAAAACCGGGACAGGCCAAGGGAATGAGCAGTTCTTC. This codes for CASKTGTGQGNEQFF.

The chain joins TRBV2 to TRBJ2-2; no clear D. The CDR3 covers 13 residues. V lost 5 bases, J lost 6 bases, and 10 bases lay in between. Germline V lookup: CDR1 SNHLY, CDR2 FYNNEI. CDR3 loop: CASSTIPSGELFF. The CDR3 coding sequence is TGTGCCAGCAGTACTATTCCGTCCGGGGAGCTGTTTTTT.

This clone has only one observation. The gene calls are TRBV4-1 and TRBJ2-7, with D maybe TRBD1 (7 bases). Germline V CDR1 and CDR2: MGHRA, YSYEKL. V was trimmed by 1 base and J by 1 base, leaving 11 bases between them. The length of the CDR3 is 15 residues. CDR3 residues: CASSQGQGLSYEQYF. CDR3 DNA sequence: TGCGCCAGCAGCCAAGGACAGGGACTTTCCTACGAGCAGTACTTC.

In its sample, this clone was seen once. The gene calls are TRBV6-5 and TRBJ1-5; tentative D call: TRBD1 (5 bases). Per the germline V gene, CDR1 is MNHEY and CDR2 is SVGAGI. The germline V and J ends were trimmed by 5 bases and 4 bases, with 15 bases remaining between them. The length of the CDR3 is 15 residues. The CDR3 region is CASSLGGIGNQPQHF. Written as DNA, the CDR3 is TGTGCCAGCAGTCTCGGGGGAATTGGAAATCAGCCCCAGCATTTT.

The chain employs TRBV7-2 and TRBJ2-5; the match to TRBD2 covers 8 bases. This CDR3 comprises 16 residues. Germline-derived CDR1 and CDR2 are SGHTA and FQGNSA. J was trimmed by 2 bases and V by 3 bases; bases with no gene match: 8. The chain's CDR3 is CASSFEEAGGQETQYF. For the CDR3, the DNA is TGTGCCAGCAGCTTCGAAGAGGCGGGAGGACAAGAGACCCAGTACTTC.

V is TRBV7-3 and J is TRBJ2-3; weak D call: TRBD1 (5 bases). The CDR3 is 13 amino acids. Looked up from germline, CDR1 is SGHTA and CDR2 is FQGTGA. V shed 3 bases and J shed 6 bases, with 10 bases lying between them. CDR3 nucleotide sequence: TGTGCCAGCAGCTTCGGTGGGGCTGATACGCAGTATTTT. Translation: CASSFGGADTQYF. Based on the CDR3 plus reference TRBV7-3 and TRBJ2-3, the full variable domain is GAGVSQTPSNKVTEKGKYVELRCDPISGHTALYWYRQSLGQGPEFLIYFQGTGAADDSGLPNDRFFAVRPEGSVSTLKIQRTERGDSAVYLCASSFGGADTQYFGPGTRLTVL.

DNA of the CDR3: TGTGCCAGCAGCTTAGAAGGGGAGGACTACGAGCAGTACTTC. This encodes CASSLEGEDYEQYF. The chain couples TRBV7-9 to TRBJ2-7, with D possibly matching TRBD2 (6 bases). V lost 1 base and J 3 bases, leaving 10 bases between the germline ends. Germline V gene sequence: CDR1 SEHNR, CDR2 FQNEAQ (reference sequence). CDR3 length: 14 amino acids.